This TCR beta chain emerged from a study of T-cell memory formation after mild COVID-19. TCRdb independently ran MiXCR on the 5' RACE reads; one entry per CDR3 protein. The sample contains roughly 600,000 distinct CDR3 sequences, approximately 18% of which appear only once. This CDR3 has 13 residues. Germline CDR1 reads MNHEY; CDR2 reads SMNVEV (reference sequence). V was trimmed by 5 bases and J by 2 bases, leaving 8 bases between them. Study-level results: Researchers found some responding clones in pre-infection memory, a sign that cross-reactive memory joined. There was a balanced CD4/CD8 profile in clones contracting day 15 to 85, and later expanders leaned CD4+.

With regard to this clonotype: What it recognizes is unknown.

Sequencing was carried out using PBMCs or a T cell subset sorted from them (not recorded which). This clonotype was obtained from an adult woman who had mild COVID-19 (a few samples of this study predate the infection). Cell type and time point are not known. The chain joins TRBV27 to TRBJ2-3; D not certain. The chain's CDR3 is CASSIQNTDTQYF. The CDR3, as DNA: TGTGCCAGCAGTATCCAAAACACAGATACGCAGTATTTT.